This T cell receptor beta chain stems from a study of blood T cell repertoires in COVID-19. Assay: immunoSEQ multiplex PCR; the TCRdb copy retains only in-frame clones and omits some. The sample contains tens of thousands of clones, approximately 83% of which appear only once. This CDR3 has 14 residues. Per germline, CDR1 SGHDN and CDR2 FVKESK. V trimming: 2 bases; J trimming: 5 bases; junction bases outside the gene matches: 4. The chain employs TRBV14 and TRBJ2-5; 8 bases are shared with TRBD1. Material for sequencing was peripheral blood. The receptor was derived from a man aged 65 to 85 with acute or convalescent COVID-19. The CDR3 loop reads CASSQPDRVETQYF. CDR3 nucleotides: TGTGCCAGCAGCCAACCGGACAGGGTGGAGACCCAGTACTTC. The full variable domain, completed using reference TRBV14 and TRBJ2-5, is EAGVTQFPSHSVIEKGQTVTLRCDPISGHDNLYWYRRVMGKEIKFLLHFVKESKQDESGMPNNRFLAERTGGTYSTLKVQPAELEDSGVYFCASSQPDRVETQYFGPGTRLLVL.